This T cell receptor (beta chain) comes out of a study of breast tumors, draining lymph nodes, adjacent tissues. The CDR3 extends over 11 residues, inclusive of both ends. Germline CDR1 reads MNHEY; CDR2 reads SVGEGT. TCRdb processed the multiplex PCR reads anew with MiXCR; each CDR3 protein has one entry. This sample yields nearly 110,000 distinct CDR3 sequences, of which more than 30% are seen a single time; around 5.9% belongs to the top ten. Concerning this clonotype itself: This is likely a read error, given that the CDR3 carries no conserved phenylalanine or tryptophan at its end. The DNA is left out, because the CDR3 cannot be placed on it with certainty; the CDR3 is given as TCRdb lists it.

Axillary draining lymph nodes of breast cancer patients supplied the node samples. This clonotype was sampled from a female donor with breast cancer. Some clones in this sample may be carry-over from other donors' samples. The chain employs TRBV6-2 or TRBV6-3 and TRBJ1-2. The sequencing input was axillary lymph node tissue. CDR3 sequence: CASRRLAGGAI.